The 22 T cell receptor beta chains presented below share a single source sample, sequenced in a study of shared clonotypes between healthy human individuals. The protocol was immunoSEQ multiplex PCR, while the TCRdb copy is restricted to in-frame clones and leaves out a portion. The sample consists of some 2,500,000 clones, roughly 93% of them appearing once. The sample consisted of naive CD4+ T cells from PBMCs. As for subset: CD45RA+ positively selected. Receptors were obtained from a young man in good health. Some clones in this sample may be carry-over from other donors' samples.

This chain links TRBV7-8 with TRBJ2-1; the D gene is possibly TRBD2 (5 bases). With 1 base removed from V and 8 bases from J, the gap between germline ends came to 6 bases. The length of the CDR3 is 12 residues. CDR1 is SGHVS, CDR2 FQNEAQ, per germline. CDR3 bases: TGTGCCAGCAGCTTAGTAGCGTATGAGCAGTTCTTC. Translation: CASSLVAYEQFF.

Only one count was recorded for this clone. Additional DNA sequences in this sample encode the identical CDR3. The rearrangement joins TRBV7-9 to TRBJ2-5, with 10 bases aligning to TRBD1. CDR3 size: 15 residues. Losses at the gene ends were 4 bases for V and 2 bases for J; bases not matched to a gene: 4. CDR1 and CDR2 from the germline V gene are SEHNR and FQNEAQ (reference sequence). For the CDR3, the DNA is TGTGCCAGCAGCTCGCTGGGACAGGGGCAAGAGACCCAGTACTTC. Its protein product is CASSSLGQGQETQYF.

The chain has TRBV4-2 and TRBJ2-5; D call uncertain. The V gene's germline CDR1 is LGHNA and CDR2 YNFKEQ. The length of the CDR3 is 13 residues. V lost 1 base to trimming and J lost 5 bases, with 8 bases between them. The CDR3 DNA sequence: TGTGCCAGCAGCCAAGGTGAAGCGGAGACCCAGTACTTC. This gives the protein CASSQGEAETQYF.

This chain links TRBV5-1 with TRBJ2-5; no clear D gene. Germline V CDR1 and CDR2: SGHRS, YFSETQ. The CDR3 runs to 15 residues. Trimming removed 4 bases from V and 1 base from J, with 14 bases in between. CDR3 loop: CASSPLTNPQETQYF. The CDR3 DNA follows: TGCGCCAGCAGCCCGCTGACAAACCCCCAAGAGACCCAGTACTTC.

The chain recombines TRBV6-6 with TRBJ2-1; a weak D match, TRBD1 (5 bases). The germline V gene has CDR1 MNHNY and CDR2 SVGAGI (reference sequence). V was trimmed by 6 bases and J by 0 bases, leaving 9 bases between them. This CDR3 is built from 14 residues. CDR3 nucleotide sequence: TGTGCCAGCAGCAGGACACCCTCCTACAATGAGCAGTTCTTC. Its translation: CASSRTPSYNEQFF.

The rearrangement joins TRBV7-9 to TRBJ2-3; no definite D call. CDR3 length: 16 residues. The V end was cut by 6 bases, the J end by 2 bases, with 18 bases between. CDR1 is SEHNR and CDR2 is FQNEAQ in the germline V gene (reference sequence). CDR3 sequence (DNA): TGTGCCAGCAGTTCCCATTCGGCGACCTACACAGATACGCAGTATTTT. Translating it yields CASSSHSATYTDTQYF.

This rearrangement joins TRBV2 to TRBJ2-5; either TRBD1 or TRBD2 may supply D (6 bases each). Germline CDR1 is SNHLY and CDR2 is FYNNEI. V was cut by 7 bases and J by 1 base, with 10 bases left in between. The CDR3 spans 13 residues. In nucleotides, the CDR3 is TGTGCCAGCATGCGGGACACCCAAGAGACCCAGTACTTC. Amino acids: CASMRDTQETQYF.

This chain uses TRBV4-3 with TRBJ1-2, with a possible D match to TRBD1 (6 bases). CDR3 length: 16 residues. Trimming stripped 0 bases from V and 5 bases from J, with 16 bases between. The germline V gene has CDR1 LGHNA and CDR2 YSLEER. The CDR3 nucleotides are TGCGCCAGCAGCCAAGACCTACAGGGCCTCAATTATGGCTACACCTTC. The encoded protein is CASSQDLQGLNYGYTF.

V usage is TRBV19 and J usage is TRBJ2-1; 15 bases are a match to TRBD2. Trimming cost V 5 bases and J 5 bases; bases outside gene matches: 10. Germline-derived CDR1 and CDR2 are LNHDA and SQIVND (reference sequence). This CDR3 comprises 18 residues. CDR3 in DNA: TGTGCCAGTAGTGTGCGGGCCTGGACTAGCGGGAGGGACAATGAGCAGTTCTTC. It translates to CASSVRAWTSGRDNEQFF.

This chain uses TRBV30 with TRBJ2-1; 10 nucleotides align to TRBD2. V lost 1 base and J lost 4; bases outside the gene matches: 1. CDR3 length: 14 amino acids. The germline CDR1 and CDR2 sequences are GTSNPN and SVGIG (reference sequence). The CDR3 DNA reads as TGTGCCTGGAGTGAGACTAGCGGGTACAATGAGCAGTTCTTC. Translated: CAWSETSGYNEQFF.

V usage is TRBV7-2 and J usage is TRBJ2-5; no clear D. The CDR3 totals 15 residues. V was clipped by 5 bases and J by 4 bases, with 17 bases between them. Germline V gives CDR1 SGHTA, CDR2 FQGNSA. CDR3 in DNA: TGTGCCAGCAGCCCGCCTGGACCCATTCGAGAGACCCAGTACTTC. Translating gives CASSPPGPIRETQYF.

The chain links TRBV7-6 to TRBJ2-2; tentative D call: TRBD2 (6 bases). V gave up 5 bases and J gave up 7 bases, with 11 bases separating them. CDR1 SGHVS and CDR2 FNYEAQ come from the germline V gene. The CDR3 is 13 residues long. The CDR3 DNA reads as TGTGCCAGCAGCGCTGGGAGGTTCGGGGAGCTGTTTTTT. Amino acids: CASSAGRFGELFF.

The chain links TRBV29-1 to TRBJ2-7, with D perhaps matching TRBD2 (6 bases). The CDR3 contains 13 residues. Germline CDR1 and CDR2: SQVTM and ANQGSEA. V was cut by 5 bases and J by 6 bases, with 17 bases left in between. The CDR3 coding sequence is TGCAGCGTTCTAGCAACCCTGGGAGGCGAGCAGTACTTC. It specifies CSVLATLGGEQYF.

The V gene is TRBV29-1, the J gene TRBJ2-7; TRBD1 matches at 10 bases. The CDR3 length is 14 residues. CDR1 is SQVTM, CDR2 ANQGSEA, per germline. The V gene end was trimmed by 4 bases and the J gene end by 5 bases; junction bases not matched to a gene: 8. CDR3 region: CSVVGDRGTNEQYF. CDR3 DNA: TGCAGCGTTGTAGGGGACAGGGGTACCAACGAGCAGTACTTC.

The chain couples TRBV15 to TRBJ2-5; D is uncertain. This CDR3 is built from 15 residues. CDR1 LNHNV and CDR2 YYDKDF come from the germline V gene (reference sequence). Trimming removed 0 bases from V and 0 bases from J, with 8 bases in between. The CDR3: CATSRDEQNQETQYF. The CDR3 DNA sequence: TGTGCCACCAGCAGAGATGAACAGAACCAAGAGACCCAGTACTTC.

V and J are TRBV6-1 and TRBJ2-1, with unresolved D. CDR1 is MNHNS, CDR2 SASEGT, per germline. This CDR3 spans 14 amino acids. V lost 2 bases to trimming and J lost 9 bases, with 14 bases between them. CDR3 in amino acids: CASSETLTPREQFF. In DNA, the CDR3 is TGTGCCAGCAGTGAAACCTTGACCCCCCGTGAGCAGTTCTTC.

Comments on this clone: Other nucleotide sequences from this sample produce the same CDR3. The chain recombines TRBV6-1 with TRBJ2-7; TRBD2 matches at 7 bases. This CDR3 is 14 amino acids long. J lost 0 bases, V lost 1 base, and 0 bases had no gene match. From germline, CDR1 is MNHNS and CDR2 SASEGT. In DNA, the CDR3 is TGTGCCAGCAGTGAAGGCGGGAGCTCCTACGAGCAGTACTTC. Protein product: CASSEGGSSYEQYF.

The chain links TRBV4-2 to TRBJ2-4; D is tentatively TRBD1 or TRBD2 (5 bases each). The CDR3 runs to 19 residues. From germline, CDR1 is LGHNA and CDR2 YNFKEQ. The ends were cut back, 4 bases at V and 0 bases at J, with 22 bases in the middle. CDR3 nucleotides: TGTGCCAGCAGCCCGACAAGTTTAGGGGACCCCTTAGCCAAAAACATTCAGTACTTC. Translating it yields CASSPTSLGDPLAKNIQYF.

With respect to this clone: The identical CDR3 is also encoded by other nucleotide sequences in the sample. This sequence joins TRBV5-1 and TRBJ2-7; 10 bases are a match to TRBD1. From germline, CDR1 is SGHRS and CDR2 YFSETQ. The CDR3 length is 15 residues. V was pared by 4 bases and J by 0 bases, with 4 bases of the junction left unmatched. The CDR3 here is CASSLGTGVSYEQYF. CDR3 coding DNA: TGCGCCAGCAGCCTCGGGACAGGGGTCTCCTACGAGCAGTACTTC.

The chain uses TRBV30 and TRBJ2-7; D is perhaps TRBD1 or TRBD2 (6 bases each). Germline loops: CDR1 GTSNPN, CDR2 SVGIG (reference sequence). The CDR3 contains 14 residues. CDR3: CAYIAGQGFYEQYF. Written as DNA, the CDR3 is TGTGCTTACATTGCGGGACAAGGGTTTTACGAGCAGTACTTC.

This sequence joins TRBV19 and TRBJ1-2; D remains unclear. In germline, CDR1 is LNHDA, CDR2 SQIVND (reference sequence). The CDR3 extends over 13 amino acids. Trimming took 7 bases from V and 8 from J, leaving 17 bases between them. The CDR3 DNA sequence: TGTGCCAGTATAGATCGGCCTGAGACGGGCTACACCTTC. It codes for CASIDRPETGYTF.

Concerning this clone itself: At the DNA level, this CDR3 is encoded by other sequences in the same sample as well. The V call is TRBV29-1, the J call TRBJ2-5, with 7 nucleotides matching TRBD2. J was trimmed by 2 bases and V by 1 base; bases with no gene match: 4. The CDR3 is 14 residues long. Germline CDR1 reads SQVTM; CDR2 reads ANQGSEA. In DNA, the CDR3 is TGCAGCGTTGAAGGTCTAGCGGTTCAAGAGACCCAGTACTTC. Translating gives CSVEGLAVQETQYF.